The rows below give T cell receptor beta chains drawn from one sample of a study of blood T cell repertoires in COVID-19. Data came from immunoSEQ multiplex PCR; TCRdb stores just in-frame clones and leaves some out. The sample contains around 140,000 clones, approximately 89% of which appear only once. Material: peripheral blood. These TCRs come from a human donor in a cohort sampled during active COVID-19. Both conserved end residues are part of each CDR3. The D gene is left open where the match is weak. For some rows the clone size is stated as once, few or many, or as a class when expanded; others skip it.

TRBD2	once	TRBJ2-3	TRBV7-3	CASRMPPSAGKTTDTQYF	TGTGCCAGCAGGATGCCACCTTCAGCGGGGAAAACGACAGATACGCAGTATTTT
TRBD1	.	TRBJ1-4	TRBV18	CASSPMSTGPSGLFF	TGTGCCAGCTCACCAATGTCGACAGGGCCCTCAGGACTGTTTTTT
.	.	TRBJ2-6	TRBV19	CASSTTGPSGANVLTF	TGTGCCAGTAGTACCACAGGACCCTCTGGGGCCAACGTCCTGACTTTC
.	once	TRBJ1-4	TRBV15	CATSGGGAGPNEKLFF	TGTGCCACCAGCGGAGGCGGGGCCGGACCCAATGAAAAACTGTTTTTT
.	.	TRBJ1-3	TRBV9	CASSGRTISGNTIYF	TGTGCCAGCAGCGGACGGACAATCTCTGGAAACACCATATATTTT
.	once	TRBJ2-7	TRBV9	CASSPRQVPYEQYF	TGTGCCAGCAGCCCCCGACAGGTCCCATACGAGCAGTACTTC
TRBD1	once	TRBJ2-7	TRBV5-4	CASSMTGLEQYF	TGTGCCAGCAGCATGACAGGGCTCGAGCAGTACTTC
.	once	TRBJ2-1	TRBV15	CATARGRGDPRNEQFF	TGTGCCACAGCTAGGGGCAGGGGGGACCCTAGGAATGAGCAGTTCTTC
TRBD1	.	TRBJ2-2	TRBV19	CASSIGQGAGTGELFF	TGTGCCAGTAGTATAGGGCAGGGGGCGGGCACCGGGGAGCTGTTTTTT
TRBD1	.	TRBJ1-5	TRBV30	CAWSLASGGRQPQHF	TGTGCCTGGAGTCTAGCGTCAGGGGGCAGGCAGCCCCAGCATTTT
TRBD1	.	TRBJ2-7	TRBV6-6	CASRSPGGPLYEQYF	TGTGCCAGCAGGTCCCCAGGGGGCCCCCTCTACGAGCAGTACTTC
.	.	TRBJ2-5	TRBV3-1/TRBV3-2	CASSRREPRYVEETQYF	TGTGCCAGCAGCCGGAGGGAGCCGAGGTATGTCGAAGAGACCCAGTACTTC
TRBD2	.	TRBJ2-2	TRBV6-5	CASSDLAGYTGELFF	TGTGCCAGCAGCGATCTAGCGGGGTACACCGGGGAGCTGTTTTTT
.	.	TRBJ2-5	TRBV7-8	CASSLGVSSFYETQYF	TGTGCCAGCAGCTTAGGAGTTTCTAGCTTTTACGAGACCCAGTACTTC
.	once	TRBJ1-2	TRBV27	CASSLQGTRNGYTF	TGTGCCAGCAGTTTACAGGGGACCAGGAATGGCTACACCTTC
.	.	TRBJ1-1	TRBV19	CASRGMNTEAFF	TGTGCCAGTAGGGGCATGAACACTGAAGCTTTCTTT
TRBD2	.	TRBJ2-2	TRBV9	CASSVRGLAITGELFF	TGTGCCAGCAGCGTACGGGGACTAGCGATCACCGGGGAGCTGTTTTTT
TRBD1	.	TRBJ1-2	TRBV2	CASSADRVKNGYTF	TGTGCCAGCAGTGCGGACAGGGTTAAGAATGGCTACACCTTC
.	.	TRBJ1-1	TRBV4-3	CASSQAVNTEAFF	TGCGCCAGCAGCCAAGCGGTGAACACTGAAGCTTTCTTT
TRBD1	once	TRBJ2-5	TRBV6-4	CASSPGQGTTETQYF	TGTGCCAGCAGTCCTGGACAGGGAACGACAGAGACCCAGTACTTC
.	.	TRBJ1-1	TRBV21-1	CASSYKSWRNTEAFF	TGTGCCAGCAGCTACAAAAGTTGGAGGAACACTGAAGCTTTCTTT
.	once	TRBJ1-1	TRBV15	CATSVVARNTEAFF	TGTGCCACCAGCGTCGTAGCGAGGAACACTGAAGCTTTCTTT
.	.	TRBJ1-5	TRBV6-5	CASSYYTGYNQPQHF	TGTGCCAGCAGTTACTACACAGGGTACAATCAGCCCCAGCATTTT
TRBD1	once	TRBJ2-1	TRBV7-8	CASGYRDRDEQFF	TGTGCCAGCGGATACCGGGACAGAGATGAGCAGTTCTTC
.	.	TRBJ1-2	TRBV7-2	CASSLSLVQANPYGYTF	TGTGCCAGCAGCTTAAGCTTGGTACAGGCCAACCCCTATGGCTACACCTTC
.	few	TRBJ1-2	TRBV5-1	CASSYPGGGEGYTF	TGCGCCAGCAGCTATCCAGGCGGAGGCGAGGGCTACACCTTC
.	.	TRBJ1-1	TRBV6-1	CASSELATRGNTEAFF	TGTGCCAGCAGTGAACTGGCGACCAGGGGGAACACTGAAGCTTTCTTT
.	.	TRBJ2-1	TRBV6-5	CASSYSGGDPNNEQFF	TGTGCCAGCAGTTACTCAGGGGGGGACCCCAACAATGAGCAGTTCTTC
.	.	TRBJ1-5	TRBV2	CASSKEGNNQPQHF	TGTGCCAGCAGTAAGGAGGGTAACAATCAGCCCCAGCATTTT
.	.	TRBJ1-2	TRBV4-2	CASSYPRTRGDGYTF	TGTGCCAGCAGCTACCCAAGAACCCGGGGGGATGGCTACACCTTC
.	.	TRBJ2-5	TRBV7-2	CASSWRQAQETQYF	TGTGCCAGCAGCTGGAGGCAAGCACAAGAGACCCAGTACTTC
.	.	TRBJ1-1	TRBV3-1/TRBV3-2	CASSGAEGLEAFF	TGTGCCAGCAGCGGCGCTGAGGGCCTTGAAGCTTTCTTT
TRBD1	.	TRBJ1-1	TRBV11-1	CASSRDRGGTEAFF	TGTGCCAGCAGCCGGGACAGGGGAGGCACTGAAGCTTTCTTT
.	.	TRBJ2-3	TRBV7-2	CASSKDGGADTQYF	TGTGCCAGCAGCAAAGATGGAGGCGCCGATACGCAGTATTTT
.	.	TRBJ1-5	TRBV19	CASSGLRSNQPQHF	TGTGCCAGTTCGGGACTTCGGAGCAATCAGCCCCAGCATTTT
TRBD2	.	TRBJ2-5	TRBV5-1	CASSLGLASQTQYF	TGCGCCAGCAGCTTGGGACTAGCCAGCCAGACCCAGTACTTC
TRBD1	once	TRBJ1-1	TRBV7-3	CASSLLYPLGQGHTEAFF	TGTGCCAGCAGCTTATTATATCCCCTCGGACAGGGCCACACTGAAGCTTTCTTT
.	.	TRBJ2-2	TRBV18	CASSPEGAFTGELFF	TGTGCCAGCTCACCGGAAGGGGCATTCACCGGGGAGCTGTTTTTT
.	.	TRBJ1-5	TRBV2	CASSVVGGNQPQHF	TGTGCCAGCAGTGTAGTAGGGGGCAATCAGCCCCAGCATTTT